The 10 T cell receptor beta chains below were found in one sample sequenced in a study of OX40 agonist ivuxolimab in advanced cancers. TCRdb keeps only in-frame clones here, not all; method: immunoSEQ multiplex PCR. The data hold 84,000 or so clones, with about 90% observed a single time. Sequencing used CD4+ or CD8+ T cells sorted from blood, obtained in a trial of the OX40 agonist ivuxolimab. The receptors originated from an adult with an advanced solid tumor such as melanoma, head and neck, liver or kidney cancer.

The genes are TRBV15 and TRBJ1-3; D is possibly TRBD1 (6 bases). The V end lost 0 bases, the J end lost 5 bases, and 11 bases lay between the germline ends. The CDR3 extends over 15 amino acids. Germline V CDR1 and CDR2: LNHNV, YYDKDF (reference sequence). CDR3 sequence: CATSREGQGRNTIYF. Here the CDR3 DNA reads TGTGCCACCAGCAGAGAAGGGCAGGGGAGAAACACCATATATTTT. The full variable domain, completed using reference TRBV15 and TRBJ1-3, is DAMVIQNPRYQVTQFGKPVTLSCSQTLNHNVMYWYQQKSSQAPKLLFHYYDKDFNNEADTPDNFQSRRPNTSFCFLDIRSPGLGDTAMYLCATSREGQGRNTIYFGEGSWLTVV.

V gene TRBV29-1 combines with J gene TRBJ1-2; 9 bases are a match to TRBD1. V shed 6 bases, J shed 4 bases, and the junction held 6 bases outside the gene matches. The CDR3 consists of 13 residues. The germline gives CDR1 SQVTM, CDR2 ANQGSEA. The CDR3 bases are TGCAGCGTACAGGGGGCGCAAGTCTATGGCTACACCTTC. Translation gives CSVQGAQVYGYTF.

CDR3 sequence (DNA): TGTGCCAGCACCTGGGGGACTAGCGGGGGTGCGGCCCAGTACTTC. Translated: CASTWGTSGGAAQYF. The chain links TRBV11-2 to TRBJ2-5, with 14 bases fitting TRBD2. This CDR3 is built from 15 residues. Germline loops: CDR1 SGHAT, CDR2 FQNNGV. V shed 7 bases, J shed 9 bases, and the junction held 10 bases outside the gene matches.

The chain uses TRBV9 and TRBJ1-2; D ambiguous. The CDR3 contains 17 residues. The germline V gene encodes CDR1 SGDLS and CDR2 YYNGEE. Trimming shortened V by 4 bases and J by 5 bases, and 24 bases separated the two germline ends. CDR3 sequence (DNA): TGTGCCAGCAGCCAATATCAGAGGGCACGCCCGAAATATGGCTACACCTTC. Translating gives CASSQYQRARPKYGYTF.

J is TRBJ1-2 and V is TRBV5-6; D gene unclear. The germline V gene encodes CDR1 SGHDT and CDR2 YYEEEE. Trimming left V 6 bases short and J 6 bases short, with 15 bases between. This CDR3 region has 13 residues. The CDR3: CASTPRWGNGYTF. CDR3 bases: TGTGCCAGCACCCCCCGGTGGGGAAATGGCTACACCTTC.

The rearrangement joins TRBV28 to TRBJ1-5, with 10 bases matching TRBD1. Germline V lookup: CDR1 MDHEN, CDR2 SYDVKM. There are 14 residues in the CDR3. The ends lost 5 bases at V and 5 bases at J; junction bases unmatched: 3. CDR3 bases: TGTGCCAGCAGTCAAGGACAGGGGGATCAGCCCCAGCATTTT. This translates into CASSQGQGDQPQHF.

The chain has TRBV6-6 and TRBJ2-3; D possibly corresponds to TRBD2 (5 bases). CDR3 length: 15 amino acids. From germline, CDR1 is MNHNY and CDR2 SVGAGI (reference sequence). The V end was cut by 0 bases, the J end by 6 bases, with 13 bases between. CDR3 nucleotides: TGTGCCAGCAGTTACTCCCGGGGTCCGAAGGATACGCAGTATTTT. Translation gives CASSYSRGPKDTQYF.

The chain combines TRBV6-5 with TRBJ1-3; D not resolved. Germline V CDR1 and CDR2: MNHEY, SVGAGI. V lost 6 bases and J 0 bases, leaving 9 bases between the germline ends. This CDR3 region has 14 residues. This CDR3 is CASRTGSSGNTIYF. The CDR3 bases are TGTGCCAGCAGGACGGGGAGCTCTGGAAACACCATATATTTT.

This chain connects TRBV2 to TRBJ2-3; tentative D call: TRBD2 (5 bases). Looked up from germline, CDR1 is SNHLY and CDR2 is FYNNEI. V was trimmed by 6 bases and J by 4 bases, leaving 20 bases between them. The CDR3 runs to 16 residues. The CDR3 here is CASRLDLAPGADTQYF. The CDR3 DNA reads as TGTGCCAGCAGACTCGACCTAGCCCCTGGGGCAGATACGCAGTATTTT.

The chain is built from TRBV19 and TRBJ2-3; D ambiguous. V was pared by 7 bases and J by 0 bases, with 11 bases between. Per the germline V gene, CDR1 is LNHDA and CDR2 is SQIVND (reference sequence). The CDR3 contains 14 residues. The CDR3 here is CASNLGWSTDTQYF. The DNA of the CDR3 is TGTGCCAGTAACCTAGGTTGGAGCACAGATACGCAGTATTTT. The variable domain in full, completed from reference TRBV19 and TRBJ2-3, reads DGGITQSPKYLFRKEGQNVTLSCEQNLNHDAMYWYRQDPGQGLRLIYYSQIVNDFQKGDIAEGYSVSREKKESFPLTVTSAQKNPTAFYLCASNLGWSTDTQYFGPGTRLTVL.